Below, one TCR beta chain is given with its context. Its antigen is still unknown. These data belong to a study of T cells after yellow fever vaccination. Study observations and caveats: Most clones from primary vaccination were detected again post-booster (around 96% CD4, roughly 90% CD8).

One entry per CDR3 protein, called by TCRdb with MiXCR from the 5' RACE reads. In the table there are roughly 180,000 distinct CDR3 sequences, about 6% of which are singletons. The sequences come from CD4+ T cells sorted from PBMCs, collected on the day of the first yellow fever vaccination. This clonotype originated in a young man who received the YFV17D yellow fever vaccine.

CDR3 nucleotide sequence: TGCGCCAGCAGCGGTGGAGGGGGAGATGGCTACACCTTC. Translating gives CASSGGGGDGYTF. The gene calls are TRBV5-1 and TRBJ1-2; perhaps TRBD1 as D (6 bases). V was trimmed by 4 bases and J by 6 bases, leaving 13 bases between them. This CDR3 has 13 amino acids. From germline, CDR1 is SGHRS and CDR2 YFSETQ.